The clone carrying this T cell receptor (beta chain) was recorded many times. Its antigen is not identified. Regions amplified from RNA transcripts were the TCR beta CDR3 regions. When the TCR CDR3 underwent first-round RT-PCR, the HTBI primer set was used. From the multiplex PCR reads, TCRdb called clonotypes with MiXCR, one entry per CDR3 protein. The sample has 150,000 or so distinct CDR3 sequences, approximately 24% seen once. The length of the CDR3 is 15 residues. The V gene's germline CDR1 is SGHDN and CDR2 FVKESK. Unmatched junction bases numbered 9, after V lost 5 bases and J lost 4 bases. The PBMCs were sourced from fresh peripheral blood (10 ml). The record originates from a study of T cells in Graves' hyperthyroidism and ophthalmopathy. Regarding the study as a whole: Most expanded thyroid clonotypes above 0.001 also appeared in blood.

The sequence was collected from a woman between 45 and 60 years old with Graves' hyperthyroidism that later progressed to Graves' ophthalmopathy. The V and J genes are TRBV14 and TRBJ1-1, with 8 bases aligning to TRBD1. The sample comprised blood. The CDR3 coding sequence is TGTGCCAGCAGCGTTAGGACAGGGAGGGTCACTGAAGCTTTCTTT. Amino acids: CASSVRTGRVTEAFF.